These 20 T cell receptor beta chains were all obtained from the same sample, sequenced in a study of blood T cell repertoires in COVID-19. Sequencing used immunoSEQ multiplex PCR; TCRdb keeps in-frame clones, though not all of them. The table has a few hundred thousand clones, around 87% seen once. The sequenced sample consisted of peripheral blood. The receptors were gathered from a woman aged 45-60 years who had recovered from COVID-19.

This clone was counted between two and nine times. The V gene is TRBV21-1, the J gene TRBJ2-7; the table's D call, TRBD2, was not checked against the DNA. TRBV21-1 is flagged as a pseudogene. This CDR3 is 13 amino acids long. In DNA, the CDR3 is TGTGCCAGCTTTCCCTGGGGGGGCCACGAGCAGTACTTC. Amino acids: CASFPWGGHEQYF.

This chain connects TRBV5-1 to TRBJ1-4; D is unresolved. CDR3 length equals 16 residues. V shed 3 bases and J shed 2 bases, with 14 bases lying between them. In germline, CDR1 is SGHRS, CDR2 YFSETQ. The CDR3 DNA follows: TGCGCCAGCAGCTCGCTAAGCCCTCACACTAATGAAAAACTGTTTTTT. This sequence encodes CASSSLSPHTNEKLFF.

The gene calls are TRBV25-1 and TRBJ2-1; no firm D call. V dropped 6 bases and J dropped 9 bases, with 9 bases sitting between them. Germline V gene sequence: CDR1 MGHDK, CDR2 SYGVNS. The CDR3 totals 11 residues. Here the CDR3 DNA reads TGTGCCAGCAGAGAAGCGAGTGAGCAGTTCTTC. Its translation is CASREASEQFF.

The chain combines TRBV5-1 with TRBJ1-3; D is undetermined. The germline V and J ends were trimmed by 2 bases and 4 bases, with 13 bases remaining between them. CDR1 and CDR2 (germline): SGHRS, YFSETQ. The CDR3 is 15 residues long. The CDR3 is CASSLVGSAGNTIYF. Here the CDR3 DNA reads TGCGCCAGCAGCTTAGTGGGCTCCGCCGGAAACACCATATATTTT.

This sequence joins TRBV5-6 and TRBJ1-1; unclear D gene. The CDR3 is made up of 15 amino acids. Germline-derived CDR1 and CDR2 are SGHDT and YYEEEE. The V gene lost 4 bases and the J gene lost 1 base, with 14 bases spanning the gap. CDR3 coding DNA: TGTGCCAGCAGCCTGAGGGTCAGGCCGAACACTGAAGCTTTCTTT. Protein product: CASSLRVRPNTEAFF.

This clone was observed a handful of times. The CDR3 DNA reads as TGTGCCAGCAGCCCGGGGGGAGATACGCAGTATTTT. This encodes CASSPGGDTQYF. V gene TRBV5-6 combines with J gene TRBJ2-3, with 7 bases lining up with TRBD2. In germline, CDR1 is SGHDT, CDR2 YYEEEE. V lost 4 bases, J lost 5 bases, and 1 base stayed unmatched. The CDR3 runs to 12 residues.

The chain employs TRBV11-3 and TRBJ2-1, with D possibly being TRBD1 (5 bases). Trimming left V 1 base short and J 7 bases short, with 8 bases between. The CDR3 loop spans 13 amino acids. CDR1 and CDR2 (germline): SGHNT, YENEEA. CDR3: CASSLGQHNEQFF. CDR3 bases: TGTGCCAGCAGCTTAGGACAGCATAATGAGCAGTTCTTC.

The chain joins TRBV7-9 to TRBJ2-5; TRBD2 matches 14 bases. CDR1 SEHNR and CDR2 FQNEAQ come from the germline V gene (reference sequence). Trimming took 5 bases from V and 3 from J; bases not matched to a gene: 5. The CDR3 loop spans 16 amino acids. DNA of the CDR3: TGTGCCAGCAGCCGAACGACTAGCGGGAGGGAAGAGACCCAGTACTTC. Its protein product is CASSRTTSGREETQYF. Supplemented by reference TRBV7-9 and TRBJ2-5, the full variable domain reads DTGVSQNPRHKITKRGQNVTFRCDPISEHNRLYWYRQTLGQGPEFLTYFQNEAQLEKSRLLSDRFSAERPKGSFSTLEIQRTEQGDSAMYLCASSRTTSGREETQYFGPGTRLLVL.

The gene calls are TRBV30 and TRBJ1-6, with 10 nucleotides matching TRBD1. The CDR3 has 13 amino acids. Germline trimming cut 7 bases from V and 6 bases from J; bases unmatched to any gene: 3. The germline V gene encodes CDR1 GTSNPN and CDR2 SVGIG (reference sequence). CDR3 residues: CASRTGGNSPLHF. CDR3 DNA sequence: TGTGCCTCTCGGACAGGGGGTAATTCACCCCTCCACTTT.

The chain carries TRBV11-2 and TRBJ2-1, with a possible D match to TRBD2 (6 bases). V lost 1 base and J 8 bases, leaving 18 bases between the germline ends. From germline, CDR1 is SGHAT and CDR2 FQNNGV. This CDR3 contains 16 residues. The CDR3 sequence is CASSLGDGRRGDEQFF. As DNA, the CDR3 is TGTGCCAGCAGCTTAGGGGACGGACGGAGGGGCGATGAGCAGTTCTTC.

V gene TRBV7-2 combines with J gene TRBJ2-4; maybe TRBD2 (6 bases). V lost 4 bases and J lost 12, with 16 bases in between. Germline assignment: CDR1 SGHTA and CDR2 FQGNSA. The CDR3 covers 13 residues. CDR3 nucleotide sequence: TGTGCCAGCAGCTGGGGGGAGCGTCTCAATCAGTACTTC. Translated, it gives CASSWGERLNQYF.

This clone has only a few counts. J is TRBJ2-1 and V is TRBV29-1, with 8 nucleotides matching TRBD2. The ends lost 4 bases at V and 7 bases at J; junction bases unmatched: 9. From germline, CDR1 is SQVTM and CDR2 ANQGSEA. This CDR3 spans 14 amino acids. This chain's CDR3 is CSVGRDGRGNEQFF. The CDR3 nucleotides are TGCAGCGTTGGTAGGGACGGGAGGGGGAATGAGCAGTTCTTC.

The chain uses TRBV15 and TRBJ1-4; D uncertain. The CDR3 has 15 residues. CDR1 LNHNV and CDR2 YYDKDF come from the germline V gene (reference sequence). The V gene lost 0 bases and the J gene lost 5 bases, with 10 bases spanning the gap. CDR3 loop: CATSRDPRGNEKLFF. As DNA, the CDR3 is TGTGCCACCAGCAGAGATCCCCGAGGAAATGAAAAACTGTTTTTT.

The CDR3 loop is CASSIGGGIVVTGELFF. In nucleotides, the CDR3 is TGTGCCAGTAGTATTGGCGGGGGGATCGTTGTAACCGGGGAGCTGTTTTTT. The chain is built from TRBV19 and TRBJ2-2; the match to TRBD2 covers 8 bases. Germline V CDR1 and CDR2: LNHDA, SQIVND (reference sequence). With V trimmed by 3 bases and J by 5 bases, 11 bases remained unmatched. This CDR3 comprises 17 residues.

This rearrangement joins TRBV3-1 (or the pseudogene TRBV3-2) to TRBJ2-5, with a tentative D call TRBD1 (6 bases). V lost 2 bases to trimming and J lost 1 base, with 14 bases between them. This CDR3 region has 16 residues. Germline CDR1 and CDR2: LGHDT and YNNKEL (reference sequence). CDR3 protein: CASSQTGKGSQETQYF. In DNA form, the CDR3 reads TGTGCCAGCAGCCAAACAGGGAAGGGGTCCCAAGAGACCCAGTACTTC.

This chain connects TRBV9 to TRBJ2-3; weak D call: TRBD2 (7 bases). Germline lookup yields CDR1 SGDLS and CDR2 YYNGEE. CDR3 size: 17 residues. Between the trimmed V and J ends, which lost 0 bases and 5 bases, there was a span of 19 bases. CDR3 sequence (DNA): TGTGCCAGCAGCGTAGGGTTAGGCGGGGGCGCCGGAGATACGCAGTATTTT. It specifies CASSVGLGGGAGDTQYF.

This clone was seen just once. The chain has TRBV7-9 and TRBJ2-1; possible D gene TRBD1, 6 bases. Trimming stripped 8 bases from V and 10 bases from J, with 18 bases between. Germline CDR1 is SEHNR and CDR2 is FQNEAQ (reference sequence). The CDR3 consists of 13 residues. CDR3 nucleotides: TGTGCCAGCGGGGGCCTTGGCGTTTGGGAGCAGTTCTTC. The encoded protein is CASGGLGVWEQFF.

The chain couples TRBV5-6 to TRBJ1-6, with TRBD1 matching 7 bases. In germline, CDR1 is SGHDT, CDR2 YYEEEE. The V segment lost 2 bases and the J segment 5 bases; nucleotides outside the gene matches: 7. This CDR3 region has 16 residues. In nucleotides, the CDR3 is TGTGCCAGCAGCTTAGCCGGGACAGCACATAATTCACCCCTCCACTTT. It specifies CASSLAGTAHNSPLHF.

V and J are TRBV7-2 and TRBJ2-3, with D possibly matching TRBD1 (6 bases). The V gene's germline CDR1 is SGHTA and CDR2 FQGNSA. This CDR3 is built from 16 residues. Trimming cost V 1 base and J 5 bases, with 16 bases left between them. CDR3 coding DNA: TGTGCCAGCAGCTTAGAGGGGGACCCGAGGGTAGATACGCAGTATTTT. This encodes CASSLEGDPRVDTQYF.

J is TRBJ1-2 and V is TRBV2; 9 bases line up with TRBD1. Per the germline V gene, CDR1 is SNHLY and CDR2 is FYNNEI. The CDR3 runs 16 residues. V lost 2 bases to trimming and J lost 4 bases; unmatched junction nucleotides: 8. CDR3: CASSETGQGYSYGYTF. The CDR3 region has the DNA TGTGCCAGCAGTGAAACGGGACAGGGATATAGCTATGGCTACACCTTC.